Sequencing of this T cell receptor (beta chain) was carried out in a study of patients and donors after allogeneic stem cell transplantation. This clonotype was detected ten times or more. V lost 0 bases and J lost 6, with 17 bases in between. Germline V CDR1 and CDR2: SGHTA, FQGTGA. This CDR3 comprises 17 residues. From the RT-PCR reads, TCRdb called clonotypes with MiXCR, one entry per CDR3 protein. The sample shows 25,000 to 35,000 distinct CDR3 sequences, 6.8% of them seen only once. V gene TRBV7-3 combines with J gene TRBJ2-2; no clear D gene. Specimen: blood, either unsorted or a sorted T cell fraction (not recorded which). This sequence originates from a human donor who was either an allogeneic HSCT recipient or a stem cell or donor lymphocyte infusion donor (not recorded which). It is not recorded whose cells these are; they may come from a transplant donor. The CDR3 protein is CASSLTASYLGSGELFF. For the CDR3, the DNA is TGTGCCAGCAGCTTAACGGCGAGTTACCTGGGATCCGGGGAGCTGTTTTTT.